What follows describes a single TCR beta chain. The antigen is unknown. Relative to the germline gene, one junction end is altered; a read error may explain this. The data stem from a study of tumor-infiltrating lymphocytes in primary liver carcinoma. Study overall: Those enrolled were patients of both sexes, who were aged 30 to 69 years. Findings and caveats of the study: Just around 7-24% of top clones spanned all five tumor regions.

Germline V gene data show CDR1 as SGHKS and CDR2 as YYEKEE (reference sequence). The CDR3 contains 17 residues. TCR beta cDNA came from 400 to 500 ng total RNA, primed with a constant-region primer. Slightly modified ARM-PCR, run as three nested multiplex PCR rounds, produced the TCR beta libraries. Primers for the first two PCR rounds were TRBV1-TRBV30 forward primers and a C-beta reverse primer (around 11 cycles per round). TCRdb ran MiXCR on the multiplex PCR reads and lists one entry per CDR3 protein. The sample lists some 110,000 distinct CDR3 sequences; roughly 80% were seen once. Unsorted bulk tissue of roughly 20-34 mg yielded co-extracted RNA and DNA.

This TCR was recovered from a man aged 35 to 55 with primary liver carcinoma and hepatitis B virus infection. The V and J genes are TRBV5-5 and TRBJ2-2, with D tentatively TRBD2 (5 bases). The sequencing sample was made of liver tumor tissue from sampling region 3. Subset indicated: tumor region T3, left-lateral pole. The CDR3 protein is CASSLRGLGANTGEPFF. In nucleotides, the CDR3 is TGTGCCAGCAGCTTGCGAGGGTTGGGCGCGAACACCGGGGAGCCGTTTTTC.